The 29 T cell receptor beta chains listed next were all sequenced from one sample in a study of beta chain features in type 1 diabetes. Expressed TCRB transcripts were sequenced because the entire RNA isolate underwent reverse transcription. Method: immunoSEQ multiplex PCR; TCRdb's copy keeps in-frame clones and lacks some. The profile shows around 250,000 clones, 25% to 35% of them singletons. The sequenced material came from central memory CD4+ T cells from blood. These receptors came from a man in his thirties or forties in good health.

This clone was seen only a few times. V and J are TRBV29-1 and TRBJ2-3; unclear D gene. Trimming shortened V by 4 bases and J by 7 bases, and 6 bases separated the two germline ends. Per germline, CDR1 SQVTM and CDR2 ANQGSEA. The CDR3 totals 10 residues. The CDR3 is CSVVRNTQYF. CDR3 bases: TGCAGCGTTGTTCGGAATACGCAGTATTTT.

The table lists this clone with a few counts. This chain links TRBV5-1 with TRBJ2-1; weak D call: TRBD2 (6 bases). The CDR3 has 16 residues. V lost 2 bases and J lost 8, with 20 bases in between. Germline V gene data show CDR1 as SGHRS and CDR2 as YFSETQ. CDR3 residues: CASSFYPLAAPDEQFF. For the CDR3, the DNA is TGCGCCAGCAGCTTTTACCCACTAGCTGCTCCGGATGAGCAGTTCTTC.

This sequence joins TRBV27 and TRBJ2-1; 11 bases fit TRBD2. Trimming cost V 7 bases and J 9 bases; bases outside gene matches: 8. Germline V gene data show CDR1 as MNHEY and CDR2 as SMNVEV (reference sequence). The CDR3 has 14 residues. The chain's CDR3 is CASNSGRAGSEQFF. The DNA of the CDR3 is TGTGCCAGCAATAGCGGGAGGGCCGGTAGTGAGCAGTTCTTC.

This clone appeared a single time. V gene TRBV7-9 combines with J gene TRBJ2-2; D not certain. Trimming stripped 1 base from V and 7 bases from J, with 4 bases between. The CDR3 spans 12 residues. Germline V gene lookup returns CDR1 SEHNR and CDR2 FQNEAQ (reference sequence). The CDR3: CASSLEYGELFF. Written as DNA, the CDR3 is TGTGCCAGCAGCTTAGAGTACGGGGAGCTGTTTTTT.

This clone was detected many times. The chain carries TRBV4-3 and TRBJ2-1; D is perhaps TRBD2 (5 bases). Looked up from germline, CDR1 is LGHNA and CDR2 is YSLEER. Deletions cut 4 bases from V and 11 bases from J, with 15 bases between. This CDR3 is built from 13 residues. CDR3 coding DNA: TGCGCCAGCAGCCCCGATCGGATAGCGAAGCAGTTCTTC. It encodes CASSPDRIAKQFF.

The CDR3 is CASSTGRAGYEQYF. The CDR3 bases are TGCGCCAGCAGCACGGGGAGGGCGGGGTACGAGCAGTACTTC. The J gene is TRBJ2-7, the V gene TRBV5-1; TRBD2 matches 7 bases. The CDR3 has 14 residues. Germline trimming cut 4 bases from V and 4 bases from J; bases unmatched to any gene: 8. Germline values: CDR1 SGHRS, CDR2 YFSETQ. The whole variable domain, filled in from reference TRBV5-1 and TRBJ2-7, reads KAGVTQTPRYLIKTRGQQVTLSCSPISGHRSVSWYQQTPGQGLQFLFEYFSETQRNKGNFPGRFSGRQFSNSRSEMNVSTLELGDSALYLCASSTGRAGYEQYFGPGTRLTVT.

The rearrangement uses TRBV28 and TRBJ1-5, with D possibly being TRBD1 (5 bases). Germline loops: CDR1 MDHEN, CDR2 SYDVKM. The CDR3 extends over 13 amino acids. Trimming pared 6 bases from V and 6 bases from J, leaving 12 bases between. CDR3 region: CASSPRGAQPQHF. The CDR3 coding sequence is TGTGCCAGCAGCCCACGAGGGGCTCAGCCCCAGCATTTT.

The rearrangement joins TRBV4-1 to TRBJ1-5, with 9 bases fitting TRBD1. The CDR3 length is 16 residues. Losses at the gene ends were 1 base for V and 3 bases for J; bases not matched to a gene: 4. The V gene's germline CDR1 is MGHRA and CDR2 YSYEKL. The CDR3 DNA sequence: TGCGCCAGCAGCCAAGTGGGACAGGGTCCCAATCAGCCCCAGCATTTT. This codes for CASSQVGQGPNQPQHF.

The rearrangement uses TRBV5-4 and TRBJ2-7; 14 bases are shared with TRBD2. The CDR3 runs 14 residues. With 4 bases clipped from V and 6 bases from J, the junction kept 3 bases outside the gene matches. Germline-derived CDR1 and CDR2 are SGHNT and YYREEE (reference sequence). The CDR3 spells CASSRGTSGGEQYF. The CDR3 DNA reads as TGTGCCAGCAGCCGCGGGACTAGCGGGGGCGAGCAGTACTTC.

The chain recombines TRBV4-1 with TRBJ2-7; tentative D call: TRBD2 (6 bases). The length of the CDR3 is 15 residues. The V end lost 2 bases, the J end lost 5 bases, and 16 bases lay between the germline ends. The germline CDR1 and CDR2 sequences are MGHRA and YSYEKL. The CDR3: CASSQLAREANEQYF. CDR3 nucleotides: TGCGCCAGCAGCCAATTAGCCAGGGAGGCCAACGAGCAGTACTTC.

This clone has only a few counts. This chain connects TRBV2 to TRBJ2-3; TRBD1 agrees at 8 bases. With 5 bases clipped from V and 4 bases from J, the junction kept 8 bases outside the gene matches. The germline CDR1 and CDR2 sequences are SNHLY and FYNNEI. There are 15 residues in the CDR3. The CDR3 sequence is CASSTDREPPDTQYF. CDR3 sequence (DNA): TGTGCCAGCAGTACGGACAGGGAACCCCCAGATACGCAGTATTTT.

This clone was seen more than once but under ten times. The same CDR3 can be traced to other DNA sequences in this sample. In DNA form, the CDR3 reads TGTGCCTGGAGACCAGGAGGAGGCTACACCTTC. Protein: CAWRPGGGYTF. The rearrangement joins TRBV30 to TRBJ1-2, with D uncertain. Germline CDR1 GTSNPN, CDR2 SVGIG (reference sequence). V shed 3 bases and J shed 8 bases, with 10 bases lying between them. The CDR3 extends over 11 amino acids.

The CDR3 spells CSGSRGNTEAFF. The CDR3 DNA reads as TGCAGCGGTTCACGGGGGAACACTGAAGCTTTCTTT. This chain uses TRBV29-1 with TRBJ1-1, with D uncertain. Germline CDR1 and CDR2: SQVTM and ANQGSEA. The V end was cut by 7 bases, the J end by 1 base, with 10 bases between. The CDR3 has 12 residues. Supplemented by reference TRBV29-1 and TRBJ1-1, the full variable domain reads SAVISQKPSRDICQRGTSLTIQCQVDSQVTMMFWYRQQPGQSLTLIATANQGSEATYESGFVIDKFPISRPNLTFSTLTVSNMSPEDSSIYLCSGSRGNTEAFFGQGTRLTVV.

This chain uses TRBV5-6 with TRBJ2-6; perhaps D is TRBD1 or TRBD2 (5 bases each). The CDR3 sequence is 17 residues long. V was trimmed by 6 bases and J by 1 base, leaving 17 bases between them. In germline, CDR1 is SGHDT, CDR2 YYEEEE. CDR3 region: CASNRDPRFSGANVLTF. CDR3 coding DNA: TGTGCCAGCAACCGGGACCCCAGGTTTTCTGGGGCCAACGTCCTGACTTTC.

J is TRBJ2-7 and V is TRBV27; D uncertain. This CDR3 has 13 amino acids. V was clipped by 5 bases and J by 0 bases, with 8 bases between them. The germline CDR1 and CDR2 sequences are MNHEY and SMNVEV (reference sequence). DNA of the CDR3: TGTGCCAGCAGTCTAAAACTCTCCTACGAGCAGTACTTC. Translation gives CASSLKLSYEQYF.

This clone has just a few counts. The chain is built from TRBV21-1 and TRBJ2-7; the table assigns TRBD2, which was not confirmed against the DNA. TRBV21-1 counts as a pseudogene. This CDR3 has 17 residues. CDR3 in amino acids: CASSKRTSGSATYEQYF. The CDR3 DNA is TGTGCCAGCAGCAAAAGGACTAGCGGGAGTGCTACCTACGAGCAGTACTTC.

The sample holds a few counts of this clone. The V gene is TRBV5-1, the J gene TRBJ2-1, with TRBD2 matching over 7 bases. In germline, CDR1 is SGHRS, CDR2 YFSETQ. The CDR3 is 15 amino acids. Losses at the gene ends were 4 bases for V and 4 bases for J; bases not matched to a gene: 8. CDR3 loop: CASSRSGESYNEQFF. In DNA form, the CDR3 reads TGCGCCAGCAGCCGAAGCGGGGAGAGTTACAATGAGCAGTTCTTC.

This clone appeared a few times. Other DNA sequences in this specimen translate into the identical CDR3. Here the CDR3 reads CASSQDGRETQYF. CDR3 sequence (DNA): TGTGCCAGCAGCCAAGATGGGAGAGAGACCCAGTACTTC. The gene calls are TRBV4-2 and TRBJ2-5; the D gene is possibly TRBD2 (5 bases). CDR3 length equals 13 residues. Trimming shortened V by 0 bases and J by 4 bases, and 6 bases separated the two germline ends. Per germline, CDR1 LGHNA and CDR2 YNFKEQ.

This clone came up a few times. The CDR3 is CASSLQGQTPGELFF. CDR3 sequence (DNA): TGTGCCAGCAGCCTACAGGGACAGACCCCCGGGGAGCTGTTTTTT. This chain connects TRBV9 to TRBJ2-2; 7 bases line up with TRBD1. CDR3 size: 15 residues. Germline assignment: CDR1 SGDLS and CDR2 YYNGEE. V dropped 4 bases and J dropped 6; count of bases not matched to a gene: 9.

This clone is a singleton in its sample. The V gene is TRBV7-2, the J gene TRBJ2-3; D remains unclear. In germline, CDR1 is SGHTA, CDR2 FQGNSA. V shed 1 base and J shed 5 bases, with 13 bases lying between them. The CDR3 extends over 15 amino acids. This CDR3 reads CASSLDPAVGDTQYF. The DNA of the CDR3 is TGTGCCAGCAGCTTAGATCCCGCGGTGGGAGATACGCAGTATTTT.

The J gene is TRBJ2-3, the V gene TRBV7-2; 7 bases are a match to TRBD2. J gave up 3 bases and V 8 bases, and 8 bases lay outside the gene matches. The CDR3 runs 14 residues. Germline V lookup: CDR1 SGHTA, CDR2 FQGNSA. DNA for the CDR3: TGTGCCAGCGCTCGGTCAGCGGGAACAGATACGCAGTATTTT. This translates into CASARSAGTDTQYF.

This clone was recorded only once. The chain uses TRBV25-1 and TRBJ1-1; unclear D gene. The V gene lost 3 bases and the J gene lost 7 bases, with 12 bases spanning the gap. The CDR3 sequence is 13 residues long. The germline gives CDR1 MGHDK, CDR2 SYGVNS. DNA for the CDR3: TGTGCCAGCAGTGATTTAACAGCCTTTGAAGCTTTCTTT. Protein product: CASSDLTAFEAFF.

The chain couples TRBV6-6 to TRBJ2-4; 12 nucleotides match TRBD2. Losses at the gene ends were 0 bases for V and 8 bases for J; bases not matched to a gene: 2. This CDR3 has 15 amino acids. In germline, CDR1 is MNHNY, CDR2 SVGAGI (reference sequence). CDR3 sequence (DNA): TGTGCCAGCAGTTACTCGACTAGCGGGAGATACATTCAGTACTTC. As protein: CASSYSTSGRYIQYF.

There are a few counts of this clone. This rearrangement joins TRBV11-2 to TRBJ1-2; D call uncertain. Trimming removed 7 bases from V and 1 base from J, with 13 bases in between. The CDR3 runs to 14 residues. Germline CDR1 reads SGHAT; CDR2 reads FQNNGV. In DNA, the CDR3 is TGTGCCAGCACCCCCTTTATGTTTAACTATGGCTACACCTTC. Protein product: CASTPFMFNYGYTF. The whole variable domain, filled in from reference TRBV11-2 and TRBJ1-2, reads EAGVAQSPRYKIIEKRQSVAFWCNPISGHATLYWYQQILGQGPKLLIQFQNNGVVDDSQLPKDRFSAERLKGVDSTLKIQPAKLEDSAVYLCASTPFMFNYGYTFGSGTRLTVV.

This clone was seen a few times. The chain employs TRBV29-1 and TRBJ2-2, with TRBD1 identical over 7 bases. The germline CDR1 and CDR2 sequences are SQVTM and ANQGSEA. Trimming took 4 bases from V and 1 from J; bases not matched to a gene: 3. The CDR3 loop spans 14 amino acids. The CDR3 nucleotides read TGCAGCGTTGGGGGACAGCGGAACACCGGGGAGCTGTTTTTT. Translation gives CSVGGQRNTGELFF.

This clone was seen more than once but under ten times. The genes are TRBV30 and TRBJ2-7; D possibly uses TRBD1 or TRBD2 (6 bases each). CDR3 length: 14 amino acids. V was trimmed by 1 base and J by 4 bases, leaving 14 bases between them. Germline-derived CDR1 and CDR2 are GTSNPN and SVGIG (reference sequence). The CDR3 DNA sequence: TGTGCCTGGAGTGGCTCTGAAGGGGGGTACGAGCAGTACTTC. Translating it yields CAWSGSEGGYEQYF.

This clone came up a few times. Other nucleotide sequences from this sample produce the same CDR3. The chain is built from TRBV14 and TRBJ2-7, with D unresolved. The germline CDR1 and CDR2 sequences are SGHDN and FVKESK. The V gene lost 4 bases and the J gene lost 2 bases, with 3 bases spanning the gap. This CDR3 region has 11 residues. The CDR3 DNA is TGTGCCAGCAGCCGCGCCTACGAGCAGTACTTC. Encoded protein: CASSRAYEQYF.

This clone was picked up a small number of times. The J gene is TRBJ2-1, the V gene TRBV19; D is possibly TRBD2 (5 bases). The V end was cut by 5 bases, the J end by 0 bases, with 8 bases between. CDR1 is LNHDA and CDR2 is SQIVND in the germline V gene (reference sequence). The CDR3 covers 14 residues. CDR3 sequence: CASSSEGSYNEQFF. In DNA, the CDR3 is TGTGCCAGTAGTTCCGAGGGCTCCTACAATGAGCAGTTCTTC.

The table lists this clone with a few counts. The rearrangement links TRBV11-2 to TRBJ2-3, with a weak D call TRBD2 (5 bases). CDR3 size: 16 residues. CDR1 and CDR2 (germline): SGHAT, FQNNGV. V shed 2 bases and J shed 1 base, with 13 bases lying between them. CDR3 nucleotide sequence: TGTGCCAGCAGCTTAAGGGCAAGCGGAGGCACAGATACGCAGTATTTT. Its translation: CASSLRASGGTDTQYF.